This passage covers 20 T cell receptor beta chains from one sample sequenced in a study of T cell changes during pregnancy in multiple sclerosis. The table came from immunoSEQ multiplex PCR; TCRdb's copy has only in-frame clones and leaves some out. This table holds around 60,000 clones, just over 90% found once. Sequencing used CD4+ T cells from peripheral blood mononuclear cells, obtained before pregnancy. Receptor source: a female donor with multiple sclerosis, enrolled in a pregnancy study.

The V gene is TRBV7-2, the J gene TRBJ1-5; the match to TRBD1 covers 7 bases. V shed 4 bases, J shed 4 bases, and the junction held 7 bases outside the gene matches. Per the germline V gene, CDR1 is SGHTA and CDR2 is FQGNSA. This CDR3 is 15 amino acids long. In DNA form, the CDR3 reads TGTGCCAGCAGCTCTCAGGGGGAGAATAATCAGCCCCAGCATTTT. Translation: CASSSQGENNQPQHF.

This chain links TRBV15 with TRBJ2-5, with 12 nucleotides matching TRBD2. Per germline, CDR1 LNHNV and CDR2 YYDKDF (reference sequence). CDR3 length equals 18 residues. V shed 0 bases, J shed 5 bases, and the junction held 10 bases outside the gene matches. This CDR3 is CATSREGRLAGVLETQYF. The CDR3 DNA reads TGTGCCACCAGCAGAGAGGGAAGACTAGCGGGAGTTTTGGAGACCCAGTACTTC.

The chain has TRBV7-2 and TRBJ2-1, with 7 nucleotides matching TRBD1. The CDR3 runs 15 residues. Per the germline V gene, CDR1 is SGHTA and CDR2 is FQGNSA. V trimming: 7 bases; J trimming: 7 bases; junction bases outside the gene matches: 13. Here the CDR3 reads CASTHSGQPGNEQFF. Written as DNA, the CDR3 is TGTGCCAGCACCCATTCGGGACAGCCTGGGAATGAGCAGTTCTTC. The variable domain in full, with the rest retrieved from reference TRBV7-2 and TRBJ2-1, is GAGVSQSPSNKVTEKGKDVELRCDPISGHTALYWYRQSLGQGLEFLIYFQGNSAPDKSGLPSDRFSAERTGGSVSTLTIQRTQQEDSAVYLCASTHSGQPGNEQFFGPGTRLTVL.

This chain joins TRBV18 and TRBJ2-4; possible D gene TRBD2, 6 bases. Per the germline V gene, CDR1 is KGHSH and CDR2 is LQKENI. The CDR3 contains 15 residues. The V end lost 1 base, the J end lost 7 bases, and 14 bases lay between the germline ends. This CDR3 is CASSPQSGYTNIQYF. Here the CDR3 DNA reads TGTGCCAGCTCACCACAAAGCGGGTATACGAACATTCAGTACTTC.

The V and J genes are TRBV5-1 and TRBJ1-6; TRBD1 aligns across 7 bases. V was pared by 4 bases and J by 3 bases, with 7 bases of the junction left unmatched. The CDR3 length is 16 residues. Germline V lookup: CDR1 SGHRS, CDR2 YFSETQ. The CDR3 coding sequence is TGCGCCAGCAGCCCCGGGGACAGCGGCTATAATTCACCCCTCCACTTT. Amino acids: CASSPGDSGYNSPLHF.

The V gene is TRBV28, the J gene TRBJ1-4; 8 nucleotides line up with TRBD1. This CDR3 has 16 amino acids. The V gene end was trimmed by 1 base and the J gene end by 11 bases; junction bases not matched to a gene: 12. The germline V gene has CDR1 MDHEN and CDR2 SYDVKM. The CDR3 DNA sequence: TGTGCCAGCAGTTTATTCGGACAGGGAGGGGTTGGGAAACTGTTTTTT. This gives the protein CASSLFGQGGVGKLFF.

The rearrangement joins TRBV19 to TRBJ1-1; tentative D call: TRBD1 (5 bases). The CDR3 sequence is 14 residues long. V gave up 7 bases and J gave up 0 bases, with 12 bases separating them. The germline V gene has CDR1 LNHDA and CDR2 SQIVND (reference sequence). The CDR3 spells CASIGDRMNTEAFF. CDR3 DNA: TGTGCCAGTATAGGTGACAGAATGAACACTGAAGCTTTCTTT.

This chain connects TRBV11-3 to TRBJ2-7; the match to TRBD2 covers 13 bases. The germline V gene has CDR1 SGHNT and CDR2 YENEEA. The CDR3 is 15 amino acids. Trimming cost V 5 bases and J 6 bases; bases outside gene matches: 7. CDR3 protein: CASSRAGTSGIEQYF. The CDR3 bases are TGTGCCAGCAGCCGAGCCGGGACTAGCGGGATCGAGCAGTACTTC.

This clone was counted only a few times. V gene TRBV19 combines with J gene TRBJ2-7, with D possibly being TRBD1 (6 bases). Germline V gene sequence: CDR1 LNHDA, CDR2 SQIVND (reference sequence). The CDR3 runs to 13 residues. V was cut by 3 bases and J by 3 bases, with 9 bases left in between. This CDR3 reads CASSIGQHYEQYF. In DNA form, the CDR3 reads TGTGCCAGTAGTATCGGACAGCACTACGAGCAGTACTTC.

CDR3 loop: CASSLARGLNEQYF. The CDR3 region has the DNA TGTGCCAGCAGTCTAGCCAGGGGGCTCAACGAGCAGTACTTC. V usage is TRBV27 and J usage is TRBJ2-7; 8 bases align to TRBD1. The trim removed 5 bases at V and 5 bases at J, leaving 8 bases unmatched. CDR3 length: 14 residues. Looked up from germline, CDR1 is MNHEY and CDR2 is SMNVEV (reference sequence).

A note on this clone: The sample has other DNA sequences that encode this CDR3 too. CDR3: CASSLAQGYEQYF. The CDR3 DNA is TGTGCCAGCAGCTTGGCCCAGGGCTACGAGCAGTACTTC. The chain carries TRBV5-5 and TRBJ2-7, with D perhaps TRBD1 (5 bases). This CDR3 region has 13 residues. V lost 0 bases to trimming and J lost 3 bases, with 7 bases between them. CDR1 and CDR2 from the germline V gene are SGHKS and YYEKEE (reference sequence).

J is TRBJ2-1 and V is TRBV5-4, with 13 bases lining up with TRBD2. The CDR3 contains 16 residues. After removal of 4 bases from V and 5 bases from J, the junction contained 6 bases not matched to a gene. Germline CDR1 reads SGHNT; CDR2 reads YYREEE (reference sequence). CDR3 bases: TGTGCCAGCAGCACACAGACTAGCGGGAGGCACAATGAGCAGTTCTTC. Residues: CASSTQTSGRHNEQFF.

The rearrangement uses TRBV5-4 and TRBJ2-3; a weak D match, TRBD1 (6 bases). With 9 bases removed from V and 2 bases from J, the gap between germline ends came to 16 bases. CDR3 length: 14 amino acids. Germline V CDR1 and CDR2: SGHNT, YYREEE (reference sequence). The CDR3 DNA reads as TGTGCCACCACTTTACAGGGTCCCACAGATACGCAGTATTTT. Residues: CATTLQGPTDTQYF.

V usage is TRBV27 and J usage is TRBJ1-2; the D gene is possibly TRBD1 (6 bases). V was trimmed by 2 bases and J by 1 base, leaving 11 bases between them. Germline values: CDR1 MNHEY, CDR2 SMNVEV (reference sequence). The CDR3 spans 15 residues. CDR3 bases: TGTGCCAGCAGTTTAGGGACACAGTATAACTATGGCTACACCTTC. This translates into CASSLGTQYNYGYTF.

V gene TRBV9 combines with J gene TRBJ2-7; 9 bases are a match to TRBD2. The V segment lost 0 bases and the J segment 5 bases; nucleotides outside the gene matches: 9. The V gene's germline CDR1 is SGDLS and CDR2 YYNGEE. CDR3 length: 16 amino acids. CDR3 protein: CASSVGPLAGENEQYF. CDR3 DNA: TGTGCCAGCAGCGTAGGTCCATTAGCGGGAGAAAACGAGCAGTACTTC. Full variable domain (missing parts from reference TRBV9 and TRBJ2-7): DSGVTQTPKHLITATGQRVTLRCSPRSGDLSVYWYQQSLDQGLQFLIQYYNGEERAKGNILERFSAQQFPDLHSELNLSSLELGDSALYFCASSVGPLAGENEQYFGPGTRLTVT.

The V and J genes are TRBV7-2 and TRBJ2-7, with 8 nucleotides matching TRBD1. Germline V gene lookup returns CDR1 SGHTA and CDR2 FQGNSA. V shed 2 bases, J shed 2 bases, and the junction held 2 bases outside the gene matches. The CDR3 loop spans 14 amino acids. The CDR3 reads CASSLSGQAYEQYF. The CDR3 coding sequence is TGTGCCAGCAGCTTATCGGGACAGGCCTACGAGCAGTACTTC.

The chain has TRBV5-8 and TRBJ2-1, with TRBD1 matching over 10 bases. Germline V gene data show CDR1 as SGHTS and CDR2 as YDEGEE. CDR3 length: 15 residues. V lost 0 bases, J lost 9 bases, and 6 bases stayed unmatched. CDR3: CASSLGGQGVSEQFF. The CDR3 nucleotides are TGTGCCAGCAGCTTGGGAGGACAGGGGGTCAGTGAGCAGTTCTTC.

The chain carries TRBV6-6 and TRBJ2-5; 9 bases are shared with TRBD1. The J segment lost 11 bases and the V segment lost 6 bases, leaving 16 bases of the junction unmatched. The CDR3 consists of 15 residues. Germline V CDR1 and CDR2: MNHNY, SVGAGI (reference sequence). The CDR3 spells CASSDMTGGAPEQYF. CDR3 nucleotide sequence: TGTGCCAGCAGCGATATGACAGGGGGGGCTCCGGAGCAGTACTTC.

This clone was observed a handful of times. This chain links TRBV28 with TRBJ1-2; tentative D call: TRBD1 (5 bases). CDR3 length: 16 residues. Germline lookup yields CDR1 MDHEN and CDR2 SYDVKM. The germline V and J ends were trimmed by 2 bases and 2 bases, with 15 bases remaining between them. CDR3 region: CASSLTFYRGNYGYTF. CDR3 bases: TGTGCCAGCAGTTTAACGTTTTATCGGGGGAACTATGGCTACACCTTC.

The rearrangement links TRBV4-3 to TRBJ2-3, with D possibly matching TRBD2 (5 bases). CDR3 length: 16 amino acids. CDR1 is LGHNA, CDR2 YSLEER, per germline. With 0 bases removed from V and 8 bases from J, the gap between germline ends came to 18 bases. The CDR3 loop reads CASSQDQRVFAGTQYF. As DNA, the CDR3 is TGCGCCAGCAGCCAAGATCAACGGGTCTTCGCGGGTACGCAGTATTTT.